This TCR beta chain was recovered during a study of OX40 agonist ivuxolimab in advanced cancers. Study details: Administration of intravenous ivuxolimab to patients occurred every 2 weeks at 0.01 to 10 mg/kg. Regarding the study as a whole: Partial responders at 0.1-3.0 mg/kg had among the lowest clonal expansion. The CD4+ and CD8+ T cells in the blood had expanded clonally by week 6 at 0.1 to 3.0 mg/kg. The average count of expanded clones was higher among CD8+ T cells than among CD4+.

Clones were sequenced by immunoSEQ multiplex PCR, and TCRdb holds only the in-frame ones, with some missing. The sample lists roughly 30,000 clones; more than 85% were seen once. V was clipped by 6 bases and J by 5 bases; unmatched bases: 8. Germline lookup yields CDR1 MNHNS and CDR2 SASEGT. The CDR3 consists of 14 residues. With respect to this clone: Its antigen is currently unknown.

Source: CD4+ or CD8+ T cells sorted from blood, taken in a trial of the OX40 agonist ivuxolimab. The chain is built from TRBV6-1 and TRBJ2-3, with 7 bases aligning to TRBD2. This TCR was recovered from an adult with an advanced solid tumor such as melanoma, head and neck, liver or kidney cancer. The DNA for the CDR3 is TGTGCCAGCAGCTGGGGAGGGGCCGGAGATACGCAGTATTTT. Translation: CASSWGGAGDTQYF.